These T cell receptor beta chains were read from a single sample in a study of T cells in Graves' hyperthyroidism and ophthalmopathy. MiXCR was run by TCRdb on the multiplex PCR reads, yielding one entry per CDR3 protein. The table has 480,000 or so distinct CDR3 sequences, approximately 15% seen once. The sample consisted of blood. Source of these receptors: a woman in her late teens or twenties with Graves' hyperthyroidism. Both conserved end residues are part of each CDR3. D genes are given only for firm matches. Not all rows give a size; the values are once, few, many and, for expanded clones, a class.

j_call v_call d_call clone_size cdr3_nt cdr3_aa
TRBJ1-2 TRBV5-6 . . TGTGCCAGCAATAAATGGGGGGCAGGTGGGGACTATGGCTACACCTTC CASNKWGAGGDYGYTF
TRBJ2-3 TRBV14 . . TGTGCCAGCAGCCATCCAAATTCCGAAGATACGCAGTATTTT CASSHPNSEDTQYF
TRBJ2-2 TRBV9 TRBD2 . TGTGCCAGCAGCGTAGAGGCTAGCGGGAGGGCAACCGGGGAGCTGTTTTTT CASSVEASGRATGELFF
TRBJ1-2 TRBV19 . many TGTGCCAGTAGTCCCGGGAACGATTACGGCTACACCTTC CASSPGNDYGYTF
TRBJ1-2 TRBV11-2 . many TGTGCCAGCAGCGGGGACGGAACCTATGGCTACACCTTC CASSGDGTYGYTF
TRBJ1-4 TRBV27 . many TGTGCCAGCACCGATTCGGGAGCAACTAATGAAAAACTGTTTTTT CASTDSGATNEKLFF
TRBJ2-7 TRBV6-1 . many TGTGCCAGCAGTGTTCAGGGCAGCTCCTACGAGCAGTACTTC CASSVQGSSYEQYF
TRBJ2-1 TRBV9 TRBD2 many TGTGCCAGCAGCCCGGGACTAGCGGCTATGCTAAATGAGCAGTTCTTC CASSPGLAAMLNEQFF
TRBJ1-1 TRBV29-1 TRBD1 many TGCAGCGTTACCAGGACAGGGAACACTGAAGCTTTCTTT CSVTRTGNTEAFF
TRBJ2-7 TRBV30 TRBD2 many TGTGCCTGGAGTGGCGGGCGGGAGCGACTGTACGAGCAGTACTTC CAWSGGRERLYEQYF
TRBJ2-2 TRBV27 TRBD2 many TGTGCCAGCCGAGCGGGAGTCCCCGGGGAGCTGTTTTTT CASRAGVPGELFF
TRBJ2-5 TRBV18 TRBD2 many TGTGCCAGCTCACCTGACGGGAGGTATCAAGAGACCCAGTACTTC CASSPDGRYQETQYF
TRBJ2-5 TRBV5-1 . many TGCGCCAGCAGCTTGGGTCCCTCATCACGAGAGACCCAGTACTTC CASSLGPSSRETQYF
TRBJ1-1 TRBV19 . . TGTGCCAGTAAAGGGACATACACTGAAGCTTTCTTT CASKGTYTEAFF
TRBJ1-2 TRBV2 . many TGTGCCAGCAGTGAACGGAACTATGGCTACACCTTC CASSERNYGYTF
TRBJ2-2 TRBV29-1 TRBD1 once TGCAGCGTTGTTGACAGGGGGTATACGAACACCGGGGAGCTGTTTTTT CSVVDRGYTNTGELFF
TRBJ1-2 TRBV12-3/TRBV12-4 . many TGTGCCAGCAGTTTAGGAGGCAGGCTCTCTTCCTATGGCTACACCTTC CASSLGGRLSSYGYTF
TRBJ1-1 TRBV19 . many TGTGCCAGTACTCGGGAACCAAACACTGAAGCTTTCTTT CASTREPNTEAFF
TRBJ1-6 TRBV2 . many TGTGCCAGCAGAGGGGATTCACCCCTCCACTTT CASRGDSPLHF
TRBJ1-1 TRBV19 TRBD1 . TGTGCCAGTACTACAGGGGTGCACACTGAAGCTTTCTTT CASTTGVHTEAFF
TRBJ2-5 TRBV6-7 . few TGTGCCAGCATGCGGCCAGGACTAACGGCAGAGACCCAGTACTTC CASMRPGLTAETQYF
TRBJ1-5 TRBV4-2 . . TGTGCCAGCAGCCAAGAATTCATCGGAGGTCAGCCCCAGCATTTT CASSQEFIGGQPQHF
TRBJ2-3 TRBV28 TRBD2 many TGTGCCAGCGTGAATAGCGGGAGGGTCTTCACAGATACGCAGTATTTT CASVNSGRVFTDTQYF
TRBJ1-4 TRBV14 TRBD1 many TGTGCCAGCAGCCAAACAGGGGCTGAAAAACTGTTTTTT CASSQTGAEKLFF
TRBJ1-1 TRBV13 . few TGTGCCAGCAGCCCCTTACGAGAGGGCTTGAACACTGAAGCTTTCTTT CASSPLREGLNTEAFF
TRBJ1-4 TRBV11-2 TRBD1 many TGTGCCAGCAGCTTAGGACAGGGGACTAATGAAAAACTGTTTTTT CASSLGQGTNEKLFF
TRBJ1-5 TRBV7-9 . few TGTGCCAGCAGCTTAGGGGGGAGGCTAGGGCCCCAGCATTTT CASSLGGRLGPQHF
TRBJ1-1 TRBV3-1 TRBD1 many TGTGCCAGCAGCCCGTGGGACAGGTTAAACACTGAAGCTTTCTTT CASSPWDRLNTEAFF
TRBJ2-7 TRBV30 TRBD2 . TGTGCCTGGAGGAGGACTAGCGGGACGTACAATGAGCAGTACTTC CAWRRTSGTYNEQYF
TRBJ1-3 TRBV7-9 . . TGTGCCAGCAGCTTGGACAGTCTCACCATATATTTT CASSLDSLTIYF
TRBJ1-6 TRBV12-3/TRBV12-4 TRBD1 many TGTGCCAGCAGACTCGGACAGGGTTATAATTCACCCCTCCACTTT CASRLGQGYNSPLHF
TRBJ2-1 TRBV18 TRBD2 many TGTGCCAGCTCACCCACGGGACTAGCTTACAATGAGCAGTTCTTC CASSPTGLAYNEQFF
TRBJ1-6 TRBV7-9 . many TGTGCCAGCAGCTACGCCAGGGGCAATTCACCCCTCCACTTT CASSYARGNSPLHF
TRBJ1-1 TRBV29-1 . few TGCAGCGGGTTTCAAGGGGTGGGCACTGAAGCTTTCTTT CSGFQGVGTEAFF
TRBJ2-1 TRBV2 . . TGTGCCAGCAGTGAGCAGTTCTTC CASSEQFF
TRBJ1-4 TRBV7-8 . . TGTGCCAGCAGTTCGAGGGAGAGGGCACACAATGAAAAACTGTTTTTT CASSSRERAHNEKLFF
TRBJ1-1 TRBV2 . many TGTGCCAGCAGTGAGGTATACGGCACTGAAGCTTTCTTT CASSEVYGTEAFF
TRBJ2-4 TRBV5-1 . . TGCGCCAGCAGCGGACAAGGACTAGCCAAAAACATTCAGTACTTC CASSGQGLAKNIQYF
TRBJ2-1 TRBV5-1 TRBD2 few TGCGCCAGCAGCTTGGTTTTGACTAGCCGTACCTACAATGAGCAGTTCTTC CASSLVLTSRTYNEQFF
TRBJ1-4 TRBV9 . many TGTGCCAGCAGCCCACGTACGAGTACTAATGAAAAACTGTTTTTT CASSPRTSTNEKLFF
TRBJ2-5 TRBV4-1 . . TGCGCCAGCAGCCAAGAAGAGGTGGAGACCCAGTACTTC CASSQEEVETQYF
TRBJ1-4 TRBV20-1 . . TGCAGTGCTAGCCAGCAAACAACTAATGAAAAACTGTTTTTT CSASQQTTNEKLFF
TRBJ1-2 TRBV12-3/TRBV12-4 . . TGTGCCAGCAGCTTGACAGTCTCGTATGGCTACACCTTC CASSLTVSYGYTF
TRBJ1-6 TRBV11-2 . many TGTGCCAGCAGCGAGTGGGGGGGTTCACCCCTCCACTTT CASSEWGGSPLHF
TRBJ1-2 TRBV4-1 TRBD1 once TGCGCCAGCAGCCTGATTCGGACAGGGGGCAGCTATGGCTACACCTTC CASSLIRTGGSYGYTF
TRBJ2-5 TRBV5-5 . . TGTGCCAGCAGCTTGGGGCAGTCTGCTGAGACCCAGTACTTC CASSLGQSAETQYF
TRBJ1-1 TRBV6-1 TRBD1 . TGTGCCAGCAGTCGCCTGACAGGGGATGCTGAAGCTTTCTTT CASSRLTGDAEAFF
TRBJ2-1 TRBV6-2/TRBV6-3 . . TGTGCCAGCAGCTCTGGACCCCTCTACAATGAGCAGTTCTTC CASSSGPLYNEQFF
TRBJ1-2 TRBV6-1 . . TGTGCCAGCAGGAGGGGCATGCTAGCTTGGGGCTACACCTTC CASRRGMLAWGYTF
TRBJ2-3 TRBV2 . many TGTGCCAGCAGTGAACCCGGGAGTGGGAATACGCAGTATTTT CASSEPGSGNTQYF
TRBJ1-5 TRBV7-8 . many TGTGCCAGCAGCTGGACGGACAATCAGCCCCAGCATTTT CASSWTDNQPQHF
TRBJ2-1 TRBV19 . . TGTGCCAGTAGTATCTCGGGGGCCGGTGAGCAGTTCTTC CASSISGAGEQFF